The text below deals with one T cell receptor (beta chain). Source study methods: Nucleated cell number was recorded as an estimate derived from reference gene primer amplification. Method: immunoSEQ multiplex PCR; TCRdb's copy keeps in-frame clones and lacks some. Clone size and the V and J calls come from that table; the DNA yielded D and trimming. The sample has about 93,000 clones, around 90% seen once. This specimen belongs to a study of blood T cell repertoires in COVID-19. Study context: COVID-19 samples, acute and convalescent, were from the United States, Italy and Spain. Nucleic acid was either cDNA or gDNA, and it came from T cells, B-cell-depleted T cells, or PBMCs.

The sequence was collected from a human donor with active COVID-19. The donor label of this sample is uncertain. What was sequenced was peripheral blood.

This CDR3 reads CASSSQDRLYYGYTF. As DNA, the CDR3 is TGTGCCAGCAGCTCACAGGACAGGCTCTACTATGGCTACACCTTC. This rearrangement joins TRBV6-5 to TRBJ1-2; TRBD1 matches 7 bases. The V and J ends lost 6 bases and 3 bases, in that order; junction bases with no gene match: 10. CDR3 length equals 15 residues. CDR1 and CDR2 from the germline V gene are MNHEY and SVGAGI.